A selection of T cell receptor beta chains follows, all from one sample in a study of CD8+CD57+ T cells in acquired aplastic anemia. TCRdb processed the reads anew with MiXCR; each CDR3 protein has one entry. The sample has roughly 200,000 distinct CDR3 sequences, about 62% seen once. Input material: sorted CD4+, CD8+, or CD8+CD57+ T cells (not recorded which) from PBMCs. The receptors originated from a human donor with aplastic anemia. Both conserved end residues are part of each CDR3. The order of the fields is J gene, clone size, D gene, V gene, CDR3 DNA, CDR3 protein. D genes are given only for firm matches. The listing skips clone size in some rows; elsewhere it reads once, few, many or a size class.

TRBJ2-7	NA	TRBD1	TRBV5-8	TGTGCCAGCAGCTCCCCGGGACAGGCTGGCAACGAGCAGTACTTC	CASSSPGQAGNEQYF
TRBJ1-1	NA	NA	TRBV6-5	TGTGCCAGCAGTTGCTCGCCAGACACTGAAGCTTTCTTT	CASSCSPDTEAFF
TRBJ1-2	NA	NA	TRBV7-9	TGTGCCAGCAGCTTAGCAGGGGAGGGATACACCTTC	CASSLAGEGYTF
TRBJ2-7	once	NA	TRBV11-2	TGTGCCAGCAGCCCCGCCGGGACTCGCTCCTACGAGCAGTACTTC	CASSPAGTRSYEQYF
TRBJ1-2	NA	NA	TRBV7-9	TGTGCCAGCAGCCTTGGGGGTTCCGATTATGGCTACACCTTC	CASSLGGSDYGYTF
TRBJ2-7	NA	TRBD1	TRBV12-3/TRBV12-4	TGTGCCAGCAGTTTAGGCGGTAACAGGGGGAGCTACGAGCAGTACTTC	CASSLGGNRGSYEQYF
TRBJ2-7	NA	NA	TRBV15	TGTGCCACCAGCAGAGCCTTCCGACAAGGGGGGTCCTACGAGCAGTACTTC	CATSRAFRQGGSYEQYF
TRBJ2-1	NA	TRBD1	TRBV7-2	TGTGCCAGCAGCTCAGCAACCGACAGGGCCGATGAGCAGTTCTTC	CASSSATDRADEQFF
TRBJ2-7	few	TRBD1	TRBV15	TGTGCCACCAGCAGAGATGGACAGGGGCTCTTCGAGCAGTACTTC	CATSRDGQGLFEQYF
TRBJ1-5	NA	TRBD1	TRBV20-1	TGCAGTGCTAGGGGGGGACAGGGTCTTTCGCCCCAGCATTTT	CSARGGQGLSPQHF
TRBJ2-7	many	NA	TRBV6-5	TGTGCCAGCAGTTACGGACAGCTCTACGAGCAGTACTTC	CASSYGQLYEQYF
TRBJ2-7	NA	TRBD2	TRBV20-1	TGCAGTGCTAGGGCGAGCGGGAGAGGCGAGCAGTACTTC	CSARASGRGEQYF
TRBJ2-7	many	TRBD1	TRBV28	TGTGCCAGCAGTTCTCTACTCGGACAGGGATACGAGCAGTACTTC	CASSSLLGQGYEQYF
TRBJ2-5	NA	TRBD1	TRBV24-1	TGTGCCACCAGTGACCCAAGGACAGGGAAGCAGACCCAGTACTTC	CATSDPRTGKQTQYF
TRBJ1-4	NA	NA	TRBV7-6	TGTGCCAGCAGCCCCAAGATAAGTAATGAAAAACTGTTTTTT	CASSPKISNEKLFF
TRBJ2-5	NA	TRBD1	TRBV5-1	TGCGCCAGCAGCTCCGTAGGGGACAGGGGCGGAGAGACCCAGTACTTC	CASSSVGDRGGETQYF
TRBJ1-5	NA	NA	TRBV2	TGTGCCAGCAGAGAATACCCGACGTCGCGAGGGGTGGGGGCCTACAATCAGCCCCAGCATTTT	CASREYPTSRGVGAYNQPQHF
TRBJ1-2	NA	TRBD1	TRBV30	TGTGCCTGGAGTTCCGGGACAGGGATCAACTATGGCTACACCTTC	CAWSSGTGINYGYTF
TRBJ2-3	few	TRBD2	TRBV20-1	TGCAGTGCCGCTCCGGCGGGGGGCGCAGATACGCAGTATTTT	CSAAPAGGADTQYF
TRBJ2-5	NA	NA	TRBV5-1	TGCGCCAGCGGACCGGAGGGGCTTGGGGGGGAGACCCAGTACTTC	CASGPEGLGGETQYF
TRBJ1-1	NA	NA	TRBV7-6	TGTGCCAGCAGCTCTGGGACGACTGAAGCTTTCTTT	CASSSGTTEAFF
TRBJ1-2	NA	NA	TRBV24-1	TGTGCCACCAGTGATGGGTCATACTATGGCTACACCTTC	CATSDGSYYGYTF
TRBJ1-6	few	NA	TRBV20-1	TGCAGTGCTAGTGAGGACGCCAAACACACTTCACCCCTCCACTTT	CSASEDAKHTSPLHF
TRBJ2-1	NA	TRBD2	TRBV2	TGTGCCAGCAGTGAGAGCGGGGGACGCTACAATGAGCAGTTCTTC	CASSESGGRYNEQFF
TRBJ1-4	NA	TRBD1	TRBV20-1	TGCAGTGCTAGGCCGTACCGGGACAGTAATGAAAAACTGTTTTTT	CSARPYRDSNEKLFF
TRBJ2-3	NA	NA	TRBV7-2	TGTGCCAGCAGCTTTCCAGGGTCTAGCACAGATACGCAGTATTTT	CASSFPGSSTDTQYF
TRBJ2-7	NA	TRBD2	TRBV15	TGTGCCACCAGCAGAGCCTGCCGGGGGGGGGACGAGCAGTACTTC	CATSRACRGGDEQYF
TRBJ2-7	NA	TRBD2	TRBV9	TGTGCCAGCAGCCTCGGCGGGGGGAAGTACGAGCAGTACTTC	CASSLGGGKYEQYF
TRBJ2-1	many	TRBD2	TRBV5-6	TGTGCCAGCAGCTTGCTAGCGGGGTTGAATGAGCAGTTCTTC	CASSLLAGLNEQFF
TRBJ1-3	many	TRBD1	TRBV10-3	TGTGCCTTGCAGACAGGGGCGGACACCATATATTTT	CALQTGADTIYF
TRBJ2-3	NA	TRBD1	TRBV7-3	TGTGCCAGCAGATCGGACAGGGGGTCAGATACGCAGTATTTT	CASRSDRGSDTQYF
TRBJ1-5	NA	NA	TRBV20-1	TGCAGTGCTCGTTCCTTAGGAGATGGCAATCAGCCCCAGCATTTT	CSARSLGDGNQPQHF
TRBJ2-5	NA	TRBD1	TRBV10-3	TGTGCCATCAGTGAGCACTCCGGGACAGGACAAGAGACCCAGTACTTC	CAISEHSGTGQETQYF
TRBJ2-3	few	NA	TRBV15	TGTGCCACGGGGGGTAACACAGATACGCAGTATTTT	CATGGNTDTQYF
TRBJ2-3	few	TRBD1	TRBV20-1	TGCAGTGCTAGTGGTGGGACAGGGGCCACAGATACGCAGTATTTT	CSASGGTGATDTQYF
TRBJ2-1	NA	TRBD2	TRBV2	TGTGCCAGCAGGGCCGGGACTAGCTCATCCCATGAGCAGTTCTTC	CASRAGTSSSHEQFF
TRBJ1-2	NA	NA	TRBV20-1	TGCAGTGCGCTAAACAGGGACCGTGGCTACACCTTC	CSALNRDRGYTF
TRBJ2-2	once	NA	TRBV10-3	TGTGCCATCAGTGAGAATGAGGAGGGGACCACCGGGGAGCTGTTTTTT	CAISENEEGTTGELFF
TRBJ1-5	few	NA	TRBV7-8	TGTGCCAGCAGCACAAGTAATCAGCCCCAGCATTTT	CASSTSNQPQHF
TRBJ2-7	NA	TRBD2	TRBV2	TGTGCCAGCAGCCGACTAGCGGGGGGGCCCGGTAACTACGAGCAGTACTTC	CASSRLAGGPGNYEQYF
TRBJ1-2	NA	NA	TRBV24-1	TGTGCCACCAGTGATTCTAGTGGATATGGCTACACCTTC	CATSDSSGYGYTF
TRBJ2-3	NA	TRBD2	TRBV7-9	TGTGCCAGCAGACTAGCGGGAGGGGCAGATACGCAGTATTTT	CASRLAGGADTQYF
TRBJ1-6	NA	NA	TRBV20-1	TGCAGTGCTGGAACAGGGACTCGATCACCCCTCCACTTT	CSAGTGTRSPLHF
TRBJ2-3	NA	TRBD2	TRBV25-1	TGTGCCAGCAGTGGGCTAGCGGGAGCAGATACGCAGTATTTT	CASSGLAGADTQYF
TRBJ2-1	NA	NA	TRBV20-1	TGCAGTGCTAGTGGGGGCGGAACCAACAGTGAGCAGTTCTTC	CSASGGGTNSEQFF
TRBJ2-1	NA	NA	TRBV25-1	TGTGCCAGCAGTGAATGGGGGGCTAGCCCTATGGGGGATGAGCAGTTCTTC	CASSEWGASPMGDEQFF
TRBJ1-2	NA	NA	TRBV15	TGTGCCACCAGCACCTCGCCAGGAGGCTATGGCTACACCTTC	CATSTSPGGYGYTF
TRBJ1-3	NA	TRBD1	TRBV5-1	TGCGCCAGCAGCCCTGGGACAGGGGGCGCAAACATATATTTT	CASSPGTGGANIYF
TRBJ2-1	NA	TRBD2	TRBV20-1	TGCAGTGCGGAGGGACTAGCGGAATCCTACAATGAGCAGTTCTTC	CSAEGLAESYNEQFF
TRBJ2-3	NA	TRBD2	TRBV24-1	TGTGCCACCAGTGAGATGACTAGCGGGAGAGCGGACACAGATACGCAGTATTTT	CATSEMTSGRADTDTQYF
TRBJ1-1	few	NA	TRBV2	TGTGCCAGCAGTGTTAAGAACACTGAAGCTTTCTTT	CASSVKNTEAFF
TRBJ1-1	NA	TRBD1	TRBV25-1	TGTGCCAGCATCCCAGGGGGACAGATGAACACTGAAGCTTTCTTT	CASIPGGQMNTEAFF
TRBJ2-3	NA	TRBD2	TRBV20-1	TGCAGTGCTAGACCCCCGGGACTAGCGAGGAGCACAGATACGCAGTATTTT	CSARPPGLARSTDTQYF
TRBJ2-7	many	NA	TRBV9	TGTGCCAGCAGCCTGACAGCGTCGGGACAAAACCACGAGCAGTACTTC	CASSLTASGQNHEQYF
TRBJ2-7	once	NA	TRBV7-2	TGCGCCAGCAGCCAAGATCTGGGACTGGGCTCCTACGAGCAGTACTTC	CASSQDLGLGSYEQYF
TRBJ1-6	few	NA	TRBV29-1	TGCAGCGTCCGGGCGGCTTCGAATTCACCCCTCCACTTT	CSVRAASNSPLHF
TRBJ2-1	NA	NA	TRBV12-3/TRBV12-4	TGTGCCAGCAGTTTAGCGCAGGGGGGCAATGAGCAGTTCTTC	CASSLAQGGNEQFF
TRBJ1-1	NA	NA	TRBV19	TGTGCCAGCCAATCCCGGGGGGGAAGCATGAACACTGAAGCTTTCTTT	CASQSRGGSMNTEAFF
TRBJ2-7	few	NA	TRBV24-1	TGTGCCACCAGTGAAGGGGGGGAGAGCTACGAGCAGTACTTC	CATSEGGESYEQYF